This entry lists 5 T cell receptor beta chains sequenced from one sample in a study of T cells expressing NK-cell markers. TCRdb re-called the 5' RACE reads and catalogs CDR3 proteins one per entry, DNA excluded. Its table lists thousands of distinct CDR3 sequences. The sequenced material came from blood T cells: a sorted CD56 or NKG2C T cell subset, CD4+ or CD8+ T cells, or bulk PBMC T cells (not recorded which). All receptors come from a man aged 18 to 30 in good health.

In terms of frequency, this clonotype is large. V usage is TRBV3-1 and J usage is TRBJ2-5. There are 14 residues in the CDR3. Germline V gene sequence: CDR1 LGHDT, CDR2 YNNKEL (reference sequence). The CDR3: CASSQDWNQETQYF.

The chain combines TRBV7-7 with TRBJ2-2; TCRdb's assignment of TRBD1 cannot be checked, as there is no DNA. CDR3 length: 15 amino acids. Looked up from germline, CDR1 is SSHAT and CDR2 is FNYEAQ (reference sequence). The CDR3 region is CASSPRPRGTGELFF. Together with reference TRBV7-7 and TRBJ2-2, the CDR3 gives the full variable domain: GAGVSQSPRYKVTKRGQDVTLRCDPISSHATLYWYQQALGQGPEFLTYFNYEAQPDKSGLPSDRFSAERPEGSISTLTIQRTEQRDSAMYRCASSPRPRGTGELFFGEGSRLTVL.

This clonotype is labeled medium-sized based on frequency. The genes are TRBV6-5 and TRBJ2-2; as DNA is missing, the TRBD1 call by TCRdb cannot be tested. Germline CDR1 reads MNHEY; CDR2 reads SVGAGI. The CDR3 runs 15 residues. CDR3 residues: CASGSTGANTGELFF.

The chain uses TRBV7-9 and TRBJ1-2; lacking DNA, the TRBD1 call made by TCRdb goes unchecked. In germline, CDR1 is SEHNR, CDR2 FQNEAQ (reference sequence). CDR3 size: 16 residues. CDR3 amino acids: CASIKEGGPANYGYTF. The full variable domain, in which reference TRBV7-9 and TRBJ1-2 provide the parts outside the CDR3, is DTGVSQNPRHKITKRGQNVTFRCDPISEHNRLYWYRQTLGQGPEFLTYFQNEAQLEKSRLLSDRFSAERPKGSFSTLEIQRTEQGDSAMYLCASIKEGGPANYGYTFGSGTRLTVV.

J is TRBJ2-1 and V is TRBV20-1; as DNA is missing, the TRBD1 call by TCRdb cannot be tested. From germline, CDR1 is DFQATT and CDR2 SNEGSKA (reference sequence). This CDR3 spans 14 amino acids. The CDR3: CSAFPGGLYNEQFF.